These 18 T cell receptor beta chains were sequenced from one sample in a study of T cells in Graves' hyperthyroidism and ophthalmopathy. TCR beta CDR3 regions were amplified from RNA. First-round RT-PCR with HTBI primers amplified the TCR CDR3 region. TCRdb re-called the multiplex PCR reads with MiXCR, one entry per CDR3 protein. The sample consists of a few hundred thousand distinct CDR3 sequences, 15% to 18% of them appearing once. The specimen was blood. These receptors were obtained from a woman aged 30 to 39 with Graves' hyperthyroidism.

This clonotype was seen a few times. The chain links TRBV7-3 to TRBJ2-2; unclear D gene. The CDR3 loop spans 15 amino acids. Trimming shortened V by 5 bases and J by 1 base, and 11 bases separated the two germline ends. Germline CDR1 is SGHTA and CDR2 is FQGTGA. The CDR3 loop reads CASSQSTENTGELFF. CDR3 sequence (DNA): TGTGCCAGCAGCCAGAGTACGGAGAACACCGGGGAGCTGTTTTTT.

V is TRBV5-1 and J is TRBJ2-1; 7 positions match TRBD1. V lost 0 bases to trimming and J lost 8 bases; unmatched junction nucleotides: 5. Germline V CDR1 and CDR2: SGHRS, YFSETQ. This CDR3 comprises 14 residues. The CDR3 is CASSLETGADEQFF. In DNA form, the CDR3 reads TGCGCCAGCAGCTTGGAAACAGGGGCGGATGAGCAGTTCTTC.

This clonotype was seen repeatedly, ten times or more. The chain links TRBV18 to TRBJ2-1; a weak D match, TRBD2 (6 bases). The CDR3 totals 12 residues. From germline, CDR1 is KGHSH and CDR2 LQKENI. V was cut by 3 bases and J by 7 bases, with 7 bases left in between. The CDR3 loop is CASSPGGNEQFF. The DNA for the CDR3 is TGTGCCAGCTCACCCGGGGGTAATGAGCAGTTCTTC.

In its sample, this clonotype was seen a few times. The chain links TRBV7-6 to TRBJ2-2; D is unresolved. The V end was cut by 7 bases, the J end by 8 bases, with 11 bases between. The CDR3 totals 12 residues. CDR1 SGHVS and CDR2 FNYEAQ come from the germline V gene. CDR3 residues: CASTERNGELFF. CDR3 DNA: TGTGCCAGCACGGAGCGAAATGGGGAGCTGTTTTTT.

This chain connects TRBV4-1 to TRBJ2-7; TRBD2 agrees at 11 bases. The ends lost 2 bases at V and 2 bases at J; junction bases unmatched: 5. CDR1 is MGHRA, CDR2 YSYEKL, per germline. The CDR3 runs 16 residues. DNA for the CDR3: TGCGCCAGCAGCCAACCGACTAGCGGGACAGCCTACGAGCAGTACTTC. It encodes CASSQPTSGTAYEQYF.

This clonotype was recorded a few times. CDR3 residues: CASSLLSGSQSDTQYF. The CDR3 DNA follows: TGTGCCAGCAGCCTCCTTAGCGGGAGCCAATCAGATACGCAGTATTTT. The chain links TRBV12-3 or TRBV12-4 to TRBJ2-3; 9 bases line up with TRBD2. After removal of 6 bases from V and 4 bases from J, the junction contained 11 bases not matched to a gene. CDR3 size: 16 residues.

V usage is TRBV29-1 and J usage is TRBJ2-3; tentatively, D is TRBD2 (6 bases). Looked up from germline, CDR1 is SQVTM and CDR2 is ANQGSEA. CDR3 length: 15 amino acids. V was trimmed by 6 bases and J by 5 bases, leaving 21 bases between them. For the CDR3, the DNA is TGCAGCGTCGCGTTTAGCGGCGCGTGGGGAGATACGCAGTATTTT. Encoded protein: CSVAFSGAWGDTQYF.

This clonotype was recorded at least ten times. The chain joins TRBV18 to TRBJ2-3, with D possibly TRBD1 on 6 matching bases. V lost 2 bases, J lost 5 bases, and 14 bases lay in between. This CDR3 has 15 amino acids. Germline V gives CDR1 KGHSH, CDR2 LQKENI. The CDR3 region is CASSPGSRGGDTQYF. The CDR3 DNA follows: TGTGCCAGCTCACCAGGTTCTAGAGGGGGAGATACGCAGTATTTT.

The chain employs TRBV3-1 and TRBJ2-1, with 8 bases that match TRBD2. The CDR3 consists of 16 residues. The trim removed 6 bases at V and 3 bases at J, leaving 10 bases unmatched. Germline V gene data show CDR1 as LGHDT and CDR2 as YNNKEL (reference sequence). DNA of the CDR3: TGTGCCAGCAGTACAATGGGGACTAGGGGCTACAATGAGCAGTTCTTC. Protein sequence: CASSTMGTRGYNEQFF.

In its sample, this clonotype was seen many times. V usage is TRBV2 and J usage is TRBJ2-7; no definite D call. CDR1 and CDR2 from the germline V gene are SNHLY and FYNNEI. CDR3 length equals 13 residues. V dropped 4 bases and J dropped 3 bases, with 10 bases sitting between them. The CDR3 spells CASSGVAGYEQYF. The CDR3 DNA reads TGTGCCAGCAGTGGAGTTGCAGGCTACGAGCAGTACTTC.

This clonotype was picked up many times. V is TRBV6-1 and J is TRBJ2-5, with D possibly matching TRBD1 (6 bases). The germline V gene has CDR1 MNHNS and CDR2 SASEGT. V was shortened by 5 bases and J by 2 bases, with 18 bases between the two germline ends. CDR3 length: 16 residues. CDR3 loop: CASSPSWGRVQETQYF. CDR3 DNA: TGTGCCAGCAGTCCTTCCTGGGGGCGGGTGCAAGAGACCCAGTACTTC.

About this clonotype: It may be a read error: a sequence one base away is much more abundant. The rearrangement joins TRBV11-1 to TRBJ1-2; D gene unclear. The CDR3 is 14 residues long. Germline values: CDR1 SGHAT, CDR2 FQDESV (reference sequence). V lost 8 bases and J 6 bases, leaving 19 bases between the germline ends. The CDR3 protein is CASGPASNYDGYTF. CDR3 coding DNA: TGTGCCAGCGGCCCTGCCTCGAACTACGATGGCTACACCTTC.

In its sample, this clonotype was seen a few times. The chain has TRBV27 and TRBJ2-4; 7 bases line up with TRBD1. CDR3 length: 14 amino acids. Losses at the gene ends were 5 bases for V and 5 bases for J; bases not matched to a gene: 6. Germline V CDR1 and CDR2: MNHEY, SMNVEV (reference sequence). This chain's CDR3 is CASSPGQEQNIQYF. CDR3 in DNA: TGTGCCAGCAGTCCCGGACAGGAACAAAACATTCAGTACTTC.

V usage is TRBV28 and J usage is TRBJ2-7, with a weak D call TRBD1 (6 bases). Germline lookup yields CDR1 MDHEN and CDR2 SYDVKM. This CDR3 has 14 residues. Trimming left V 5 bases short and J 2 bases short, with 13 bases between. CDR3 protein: CASSRTDDTYEQYF. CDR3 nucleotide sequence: TGTGCCAGCAGTAGGACAGACGATACCTACGAGCAGTACTTC.

The CDR3 nucleotides read TGTGCCAGCAGAAATAAGGGACAGGGGAACACCGGGGAGCTGTTTTTT. Amino acid sequence: CASRNKGQGNTGELFF. This chain uses TRBV7-6 with TRBJ2-2, with 9 positions matching TRBD1. CDR1 SGHVS and CDR2 FNYEAQ come from the germline V gene. Losses at the gene ends were 6 bases for V and 1 base for J; bases not matched to a gene: 6. The CDR3 runs 16 residues.

CDR3 sequence: CASSVVDGRAGETQYF. DNA of the CDR3: TGTGCCAGCAGCGTAGTCGACGGGAGGGCGGGAGAGACCCAGTACTTC. The genes are TRBV5-5 and TRBJ2-5, with TRBD2 matching 8 bases. CDR3 size: 16 residues. Trimming took 4 bases from V and 4 from J; bases not matched to a gene: 12. Germline V gene sequence: CDR1 SGHKS, CDR2 YYEKEE (reference sequence).

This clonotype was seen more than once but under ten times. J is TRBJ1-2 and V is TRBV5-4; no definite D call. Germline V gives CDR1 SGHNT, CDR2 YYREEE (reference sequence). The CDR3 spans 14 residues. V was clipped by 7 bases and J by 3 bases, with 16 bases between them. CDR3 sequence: CASRSEPADYGYTF. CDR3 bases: TGTGCCAGCCGCTCGGAGCCAGCTGACTATGGCTACACCTTC.

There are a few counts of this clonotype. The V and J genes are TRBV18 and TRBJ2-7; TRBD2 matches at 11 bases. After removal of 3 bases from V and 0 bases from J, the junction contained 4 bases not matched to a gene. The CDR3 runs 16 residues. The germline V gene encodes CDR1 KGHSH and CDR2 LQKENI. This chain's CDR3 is CASSPIAGGSSYEQYF. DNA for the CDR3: TGTGCCAGCTCACCTATAGCGGGAGGGTCCTCCTACGAGCAGTACTTC.